This TCR beta chain was obtained from a study of blood T cell repertoires in COVID-19. In the study overall: Samples came from the United States, Italy and Spain, spanning acute and convalescent COVID-19. T cells, B-cell-depleted T cells, or PBMCs supplied cDNA or gDNA.

V lost 2 bases, J lost 2 bases, and 12 bases lay in between. CDR1 is MNHEY, CDR2 SVGAGI, per germline. The CDR3 is 15 amino acids. The protocol was immunoSEQ multiplex PCR, while the TCRdb copy is restricted to in-frame clones and leaves out a portion. In the table there are some 230,000 clones, approximately 84% of which are singletons. Sequenced material: peripheral blood. The genes are TRBV6-5 and TRBJ1-2; a weak D match, TRBD1 (6 bases). The source of this sequence is a man aged 35 to 55 with acute or convalescent COVID-19. CDR3: CASSYTGPPNYGYTF. As DNA, the CDR3 is TGTGCCAGCAGTTACACAGGGCCCCCGAACTATGGCTACACCTTC.